Listed below are T cell receptor beta chains from one sample, sequenced in a study of blood T cell repertoires in COVID-19. The assay was immunoSEQ multiplex PCR, and TCRdb's table has in-frame clones only and misses some. The sample contains about 99,000 clones, approximately 89% of which appear only once. Sequenced: peripheral blood. The receptors here all came from a woman at least 80 years old in a cohort sampled during active COVID-19. CDR3s include the opening cysteine and the closing phenylalanine or tryptophan. Fields, in order: D gene, J gene, clone size, V gene, CDR3 DNA, CDR3 protein. A D gene is named only where the DNA matches it firmly. Some rows mark clone size as missing; the rest say once, few, many or name a class of expanded clone.

>TRBD2|TRBJ2-2|-|TRBV4-1
TGCGCCAGCAGCCAAGATCCGGGGGGGACCCTCCACGGGGAGCTGTTTTTT
CASSQDPGGTLHGELFF
>-|TRBJ2-7|-|TRBV19
TGTGCCAGTAGCCGAACTACCCTGCCGAGTGAGCAGTACTTC
CASSRTTLPSEQYF
>TRBD2|TRBJ2-1|-|TRBV5-1
TGCGCCAGCAGCTTTTCCGGGACTAGCGGAAACAATGAGCAGTTCTTC
CASSFSGTSGNNEQFF
>-|TRBJ1-1|few|TRBV11-1
TGTGCCAGCAGCTTAGGCACAGGACAGAACACTGAAGCTTTCTTT
CASSLGTGQNTEAFF
>-|TRBJ1-2|-|TRBV12-3/TRBV12-4
TGTGCCAGCAGTTCTTCCACCGGGGGCTACACCTTC
CASSSSTGGYTF
>-|TRBJ1-2|-|TRBV5-3
TGTGCCAGAAGTCGCTCGTTTGCAGTCGGAGACTATGGCTACACCTTC
CARSRSFAVGDYGYTF
>TRBD1|TRBJ2-1|once|TRBV19
TGTGCCAGTAGTAGGACAGGGGATGAGTACAATGAGCAGTTCTTC
CASSRTGDEYNEQFF
>-|TRBJ1-5|-|TRBV10-3
TGTGCCATCAGTGAAGCGGGGGTCAATCAGCCCCAGCATTTT
CAISEAGVNQPQHF
>-|TRBJ1-6|-|TRBV4-1
TGCGCCAGCAGCTCTTGGGACAAGAATCTCCCCCTCCACTTT
CASSSWDKNLPLHF
>-|TRBJ1-4|once|TRBV5-1
TGCGCCAGCCGAGAAGGGAACGGGGGGCTGTTTTTT
CASREGNGGLFF
>TRBD1|TRBJ1-1|once|TRBV9
TGTGCCAGCAGCGTAAGGACAGGAAGAATGAACACTGAAGCTTTCTTT
CASSVRTGRMNTEAFF
>TRBD1|TRBJ1-5|-|TRBV5-1
TGCGCCAGCAGCTTAACGGGACAGCCCAATCAGCCCCAGCATTTT
CASSLTGQPNQPQHF
>-|TRBJ1-2|-|TRBV2
TGTGCCAGCAGTGCGGGGATTAACTATGGCTACACCTTC
CASSAGINYGYTF
>-|TRBJ1-2|-|TRBV29-1
TGCAGCGGACAAGGGGGCTATGGCTACACCTTC
CSGQGGYGYTF
>TRBD1|TRBJ2-2|-|TRBV19
TGTGCCAGTAGGGTGCAGGGGGCTTCGAACACCGGGGAGCTGTTTTTT
CASRVQGASNTGELFF
>-|TRBJ2-1|once|TRBV4-1
TGCGCCAGCAGCCAAGGCGGGACTCCCCAGCGTAATGAGCAGTTCTTC
CASSQGGTPQRNEQFF
>-|TRBJ1-2|-|TRBV12-3/TRBV12-4
TGTGCCAGCAGTCCCCTGGGGGGCTATGGCTACACCTTC
CASSPLGGYGYTF
>-|TRBJ2-3|-|TRBV27
TGTGCCAGCAGGGGCGGGGGCACAGATACGCAGTATTTT
CASRGGGTDTQYF
>-|TRBJ2-7|-|TRBV5-5
TGTGCCAGCAGCTTGTCCAGGATCTGGAAACCCTCCTACGAGCAGTACTTC
CASSLSRIWKPSYEQYF
>TRBD1|TRBJ2-7|-|TRBV11-2
TGTGCCAGCAGCCCAACCGGGACAGGGGGATACGAGCAGTACTTC
CASSPTGTGGYEQYF
>TRBD1|TRBJ1-1|-|TRBV12-3/TRBV12-4
TGTGCCAGCCGTGAGGGGGCCACTGAAGCTTTCTTT
CASREGATEAFF
>-|TRBJ1-4|once|TRBV7-9
TGTGCCAGCAGCTTATTGGGTAAAGGGGTAAATGAAAAACTGTTTTTT
CASSLLGKGVNEKLFF
>-|TRBJ2-7|-|TRBV5-1
TGCGCCAGCAGCTTGGCCAGCTGGACAGATTCTCCCTACGAGCAGTACTTC
CASSLASWTDSPYEQYF
>-|TRBJ2-7|-|TRBV11-1
TGTGCCAGCAGCTTTTGGGGTATGGCGGGGGAGCAGTACTTC
CASSFWGMAGEQYF
>-|TRBJ1-2|-|TRBV25-1
TGTGCCAGCAGTCCCCTGTCAGGACAGACCTTGGGCTACACCTTC
CASSPLSGQTLGYTF
>TRBD1|TRBJ1-4|-|TRBV5-1
TGCGCCAGCAGCCCAGGGGGTCCTAATGAAAAACTGTTTTTT
CASSPGGPNEKLFF
>-|TRBJ2-1|-|TRBV6-5
TGTGCCGCGGGGTCAAGGTTATACAATGAGCAGTTCTTC
CAAGSRLYNEQFF
>-|TRBJ1-2|-|TRBV29-1
TGCAGCGTTGAAAGGGGTGGTAACTATGGCTACACCTTC
CSVERGGNYGYTF
>-|TRBJ1-2|-|TRBV21-1
TGTGCCAGCAGCAAACACAGAGACTATGGCTACACCTTC
CASSKHRDYGYTF
>-|TRBJ2-3|-|TRBV20-1
TGCAGTGCTAGTTTCGGAGCGAAAAGCACAGATACGCAGTATTTT
CSASFGAKSTDTQYF
>-|TRBJ2-5|-|TRBV4-1
TGCGCCAGCAGCCAAGGGCCAACCGAACGGACCCAGTACTTC
CASSQGPTERTQYF
>TRBD1|TRBJ2-1|-|TRBV2
TGTGCCAGTACCCCCGGGACAGGGGGAACGGATGAGCAGTTCTTC
CASTPGTGGTDEQFF